The T cell receptor (beta chain) under discussion was sequenced for a study of chemoradiotherapy in HPV16-positive cancers. Study observations and caveats: Functional assays defining HPV-specific T cells used only a couple of HPV16-positive patients. For HPV16-positive patients, expanding HPV-responsive T cells associated with longer recurrence-free survival. Candidate HPV-specific clones and E7-related TCR motifs grew in tumor during treatment.

The data were produced by immunoSEQ multiplex PCR, yet TCRdb's version contains in-frame clones alone and is incomplete. The table lists more than 7,500 clones, less than 80% of them singletons. With respect to this clone: What it binds is unknown.

This CDR3 has 14 residues. V was cut by 3 bases and J by 0 bases, with 12 bases left in between. Per the germline V gene, CDR1 is GTSNPN and CDR2 is SVGIG (reference sequence). This chain links TRBV30 with TRBJ2-7; a weak D match, TRBD2 (6 bases). This receptor was taken from a human donor with HPV-associated anogenital cancer. This sample was gathered from a patient who underwent chemoradiotherapy. The CDR3 sequence: CAWSPSGVSYEQYF. The CDR3 DNA follows: TGTGCCTGGAGCCCCTCGGGGGTCTCCTACGAGCAGTACTTC.